One sample yielded the 31 T cell receptor beta chains listed below, sequenced in a study of vaccination effects on CD4 cells after COVID-19. Expansion with viral peptide pools was applied to antigen-specific CD4+ T cells by the ViraFEST assay prior to sequencing. Cells that had been cultured for approximately ten days were the source of isolated CD4+ T cells. Two-dose BNT162b2 or mRNA-1273 vaccination was given to participants. No cognate antigen is known for these TCRs. TCRdb's copy holds only in-frame clones and misses some; the assay was immunoSEQ multiplex PCR. The sample carries approximately 70,000 clones, around 81% recorded once. This sample comprised CD4+ T cells from PBMCs cultured with HCoV-229E spike peptides, obtained after COVID-19 vaccination. The receptor source for this set is a human donor who received a COVID-19 vaccine.

The chain couples TRBV28 to TRBJ1-5; TRBD1 might be the D (5 bases). V was pared by 5 bases and J by 4 bases, with 12 bases between. The CDR3 covers 14 residues. From germline, CDR1 is MDHEN and CDR2 SYDVKM. Here the CDR3 reads CASSLLQDNQPQHF. The CDR3 coding sequence is TGTGCCAGCAGTCTATTACAGGATAATCAGCCCCAGCATTTT.

The V gene is TRBV18, the J gene TRBJ1-1, with D uncertain. The CDR3 totals 13 residues. The V and J ends lost 3 bases and 4 bases respectively, with 9 bases between them. The germline gives CDR1 KGHSH, CDR2 LQKENI. CDR3 nucleotides: TGTGCCAGCTCACCTTCGGTCTCCACTGAAGCTTTCTTT. Residues: CASSPSVSTEAFF. Together with reference TRBV18 and TRBJ1-1, the CDR3 gives the full variable domain: NAGVMQNPRHLVRRRGQEARLRCSPMKGHSHVYWYRQLPEEGLKFMVYLQKENIIDESGMPKERFSAEFPKEGPSILRIQQVVRGDSAAYFCASSPSVSTEAFFGQGTRLTVV.

The CDR3 sequence is CASSKETGSVAKNIQYF. Written as DNA, the CDR3 is TGTGCCAGCAGCAAGGAGACAGGTAGTGTCGCCAAAAACATTCAGTACTTC. The chain couples TRBV21-1 to TRBJ2-4; TRBD1, the table's D call, lacks a check against the DNA. TRBV21-1 is labeled a pseudogene. The CDR3 contains 17 residues.

The sample holds one count of this clone. J is TRBJ1-1 and V is TRBV28, with D unclear. The V and J ends lost 8 bases and 0 bases respectively, with 4 bases between them. This CDR3 region has 11 residues. Germline lookup yields CDR1 MDHEN and CDR2 SYDVKM. The CDR3 loop is CASSMNTEAFF. For the CDR3, the DNA is TGTGCCAGCTCCATGAACACTGAAGCTTTCTTT.

The chain joins TRBV10-3 to TRBJ2-5; no definite D call. The CDR3 totals 12 residues. Germline V lookup: CDR1 ENHRY, CDR2 SYGVKD. Trimming pared 8 bases from V and 5 bases from J, leaving 12 bases between. The CDR3 bases are TGTGCCATCGCGACATCTGGGGAGACCCAGTACTTC. This gives the protein CAIATSGETQYF.

The chain has TRBV30 and TRBJ1-2, with 7 bases lining up with TRBD1. This CDR3 is built from 15 residues. After removal of 1 base from V and 0 bases from J, the junction contained 5 bases not matched to a gene. Germline V gene lookup returns CDR1 GTSNPN and CDR2 SVGIG (reference sequence). CDR3 in DNA: TGTGCCTGGAGTGCGACAGGGCTAGCTAACTATGGCTACACCTTC. Its translation: CAWSATGLANYGYTF. Full variable domain (rest looked up from reference TRBV30 and TRBJ1-2): SQTIHQWPATLVQPVGSPLSLECTVEGTSNPNLYWYRQAAGRGLQLLFYSVGIGQISSEVPQNLSASRPQDRQFILSSKKLLLSDSGFYLCAWSATGLANYGYTFGSGTRLTVV.

The chain couples TRBV3-1 (or the pseudogene TRBV3-2) to TRBJ1-4; D is undetermined. This CDR3 is built from 16 residues. Trimming removed 1 base at V and 6 bases at J, with 15 bases between. Germline V lookup: CDR1 LGHDT, CDR2 YNNKEL (reference sequence). Here the CDR3 reads CASSQVPDTGDEKLFF. Written as DNA, the CDR3 is TGTGCCAGCAGCCAAGTTCCCGACACGGGCGATGAAAAACTGTTTTTT.

The chain is built from TRBV3-1 (or the pseudogene TRBV3-2) and TRBJ2-3; possible D gene TRBD1, 5 bases. CDR3 length: 15 amino acids. The germline gives CDR1 LGHDT, CDR2 YNNKEL (reference sequence). The V and J ends lost 0 bases and 0 bases respectively, with 7 bases between them. This chain's CDR3 is CASSQDRVSTDTQYF. The CDR3 DNA sequence: TGTGCCAGCAGCCAAGACAGGGTTAGCACAGATACGCAGTATTTT.

The chain recombines TRBV5-5 with TRBJ2-7; no definite D call. CDR1 SGHKS and CDR2 YYEKEE come from the germline V gene (reference sequence). V lost 0 bases to trimming and J lost 6 bases, with 13 bases between them. This CDR3 contains 14 residues. The CDR3 loop is CASSLEPPLIEQYV. CDR3 bases: TGTGCCAGCAGCTTGGAACCGCCCCTAATCGAGCAGTACGTC.

The chain couples TRBV24-1 to TRBJ2-7; 7 bases are a match to TRBD1. The CDR3 is 15 amino acids. Per the germline V gene, CDR1 is KGHDR and CDR2 is SFDVKD. The V and J ends lost 5 bases and 4 bases, in that order; junction bases with no gene match: 10. As DNA, the CDR3 is TGTGCCACCAGTGGAGAAGACAGGGAAGATTACGAGCAGTACGTC. Its translation: CATSGEDREDYEQYV.

A few counts support this clone. The chain couples TRBV4-1 to TRBJ2-2; the match to TRBD1 covers 8 bases. Losses at the gene ends were 7 bases for V and 5 bases for J; bases not matched to a gene: 18. This CDR3 comprises 18 residues. Germline-derived CDR1 and CDR2 are MGHRA and YSYEKL. CDR3 loop: CASTPSGKQGVMTGELFF. CDR3 nucleotides: TGCGCCAGCACCCCTTCTGGAAAACAGGGGGTGATGACCGGGGAGCTGTTTTTT.

This clone was picked up one time. V usage is TRBV6-5 and J usage is TRBJ1-2, with a tentative D call TRBD1 (5 bases). Per the germline V gene, CDR1 is MNHEY and CDR2 is SVGAGI. V shed 2 bases and J shed 4 bases, with 11 bases lying between them. This CDR3 has 14 amino acids. This CDR3 is CASSYGDRPYGYTF. For the CDR3, the DNA is TGTGCCAGCAGTTACGGGGACCGACCCTATGGCTACACCTTC.

The chain recombines TRBV6-5 with TRBJ1-2, with D perhaps TRBD1 (6 bases). V was trimmed by 3 bases and J by 4 bases, leaving 12 bases between them. Germline values: CDR1 MNHEY, CDR2 SVGAGI. This CDR3 is built from 14 residues. Written as DNA, the CDR3 is TGTGCCAGCAGTTATAAAGGGGGAGGCTATGGCTACACCTTC. It yields the protein CASSYKGGGYGYTF.

The chain employs TRBV5-1 and TRBJ2-3, with TRBD2 identical over 10 bases. The trim removed 6 bases at V and 3 bases at J, leaving 7 bases unmatched. The CDR3 consists of 15 residues. The germline V gene encodes CDR1 SGHRS and CDR2 YFSETQ. The CDR3 spells CASNRGLAATDTQYF. DNA for the CDR3: TGCGCCAGCAACCGTGGACTAGCGGCAACAGATACGCAGTATTTT.

This clone has only one observation. The J gene is TRBJ2-1, the V gene TRBV3-1 (or the pseudogene TRBV3-2); D uncertain. V lost 0 bases and J lost 5, with 5 bases in between. Germline values: CDR1 LGHDT, CDR2 YNNKEL (reference sequence). The CDR3 is 13 residues long. The CDR3 nucleotides are TGTGCCAGCAGCCAAGACAGACACAATGAGCAGTTCTTC. Encoded protein: CASSQDRHNEQFF.

The V call is TRBV9, the J call TRBJ1-1; 7 bases map to TRBD1. CDR1 is SGDLS and CDR2 is YYNGEE in the germline V gene. There are 16 residues in the CDR3. The junction had 9 bases not matched to a gene; V was cut back by 0 bases and J by 4 bases. This CDR3 reads CASSVEETGRGTEAFF. DNA for the CDR3: TGTGCCAGCAGCGTAGAGGAGACAGGGCGGGGCACTGAAGCTTTCTTT.

The chain has TRBV6-5 and TRBJ1-2; 7 nucleotides agree with TRBD1. The ends lost 0 bases at V and 7 bases at J; junction bases unmatched: 8. Germline V CDR1 and CDR2: MNHEY, SVGAGI. This CDR3 is built from 15 residues. Here the CDR3 reads CASSYSREGAVGYTF. In nucleotides, the CDR3 is TGTGCCAGCAGTTACTCTCGGGAGGGGGCGGTTGGCTACACCTTC.

This clone is termed medium-sized (0.01 to 0.1%). The chain joins TRBV12-3 or TRBV12-4 to TRBJ2-3; D perhaps matches TRBD2 (5 bases). Trimming removed 8 bases from V and 6 bases from J, with 9 bases in between. The CDR3 is 11 residues long. CDR3: CASRLSDTQYF. CDR3 DNA: TGTGCCAGCCGACTATCGGATACGCAGTATTTT.

This clone was counted only a few times. The rearrangement links TRBV6-6 to TRBJ1-5; D might be TRBD1 (6 bases). This CDR3 region has 14 residues. CDR1 MNHNY and CDR2 SVGAGI come from the germline V gene (reference sequence). Trimming pared 5 bases from V and 3 bases from J, leaving 11 bases between. The CDR3 bases are TGTGCCAGCAGTCAGCAGGGGCCCAATCAGCCCCAGCATTTT. This translates into CASSQQGPNQPQHF.

This chain uses TRBV5-1 with TRBJ1-2, with 7 bases fitting TRBD1. The CDR3 length is 14 residues. Germline V gene sequence: CDR1 SGHRS, CDR2 YFSETQ. J lost 4 bases, V lost 7 bases, and 10 bases had no gene match. CDR3 DNA sequence: TGCGCCAGCGGGGAACCGGGACAGCCCTATGGCTACACCTTC. Its protein product is CASGEPGQPYGYTF.

V usage is TRBV3-1 (or the pseudogene TRBV3-2) and J usage is TRBJ1-1; maybe TRBD1 (6 bases). Germline CDR1 is LGHDT and CDR2 is YNNKEL (reference sequence). Deletions cut 1 base from V and 5 bases from J, with 20 bases between. CDR3 length: 17 amino acids. The CDR3 is CASSQVYRVPAKTEAFF. Written as DNA, the CDR3 is TGTGCCAGCAGCCAAGTATACAGGGTCCCGGCGAAAACTGAAGCTTTCTTT.

The chain links TRBV9 to TRBJ2-3, with D perhaps TRBD2 (7 bases). CDR3 length: 13 residues. Germline V CDR1 and CDR2: SGDLS, YYNGEE. Trimming left V 3 bases short and J 3 bases short, with 8 bases between. CDR3 residues: CASSEGGTDTQYF. The CDR3 DNA reads TGTGCCAGCAGCGAGGGGGGGACAGATACGCAGTATTTT.

This CDR3 is CASSQGWATDTQYF. CDR3 DNA: TGCGCCAGCTCCCAGGGGTGGGCCACAGATACGCAGTATTTT. This chain uses TRBV5-1 with TRBJ2-3, with TRBD1 as a possible D gene (6 bases). V lost 7 bases and J 2 bases, leaving 14 bases between the germline ends. Germline loops: CDR1 SGHRS, CDR2 YFSETQ. CDR3 length: 14 amino acids.

This chain connects TRBV5-8 to TRBJ1-1, with D possibly TRBD1 on 5 matching bases. Germline V gene lookup returns CDR1 SGHTS and CDR2 YDEGEE. The CDR3 is 17 residues long. Trimming left V 7 bases short and J 3 bases short, with 25 bases between. The DNA for the CDR3 is TGTGCCAGCCCTACCAGTTACTTGACAGTAGAGGACACTGAAGCTTTCTTT. Translating gives CASPTSYLTVEDTEAFF.

J is TRBJ1-1 and V is TRBV10-1; no clear D. Deletions cut 6 bases from V and 11 bases from J, with 16 bases between. Germline V gene lookup returns CDR1 WNHNN and CDR2 SYGVQD (reference sequence). The CDR3 contains 12 residues. CDR3 sequence reads: CASSRAGRAAFF. The CDR3 DNA follows: TGCGCCAGCAGCCGAGCGGGTAGGGCGGCTTTCTTT.

The V gene is TRBV24-1, the J gene TRBJ2-5; D not resolved. Germline CDR1 and CDR2: KGHDR and SFDVKD. V was pared by 3 bases and J by 2 bases, with 21 bases between. This CDR3 has 18 residues. The CDR3 DNA sequence: TGTGCCACCAGTGATCCGCGTAGCAGCCACACCGAACAAGAGACCCAGTACTTC. Encoded protein: CATSDPRSSHTEQETQYF.

This chain connects TRBV4-3 to TRBJ2-5; tentatively, D is TRBD1 (6 bases). The CDR3 consists of 15 residues. Trimming shortened V by 0 bases and J by 4 bases, and 12 bases separated the two germline ends. The germline gives CDR1 LGHNA, CDR2 YSLEER. CDR3 nucleotide sequence: TGCGCCAGCAGCCAAGAGCACAGGGAAGGAGAGACCCAGTACTTC. This codes for CASSQEHREGETQYF.

The genes are TRBV5-1 and TRBJ2-1, with a possible D match to TRBD1 (6 bases). This CDR3 contains 16 residues. Trimming pared 0 bases from V and 3 bases from J, leaving 13 bases between. Looked up from germline, CDR1 is SGHRS and CDR2 is YFSETQ. The CDR3 coding sequence is TGCGCCAGCAGCTTGGGGCAGGGGAGCAACTACAATGAGCAGTTCTTC. Amino acids: CASSLGQGSNYNEQFF.

The V call is TRBV2, the J call TRBJ2-1; 9 nucleotides line up with TRBD1. The CDR3 is 13 amino acids. CDR1 is SNHLY and CDR2 is FYNNEI in the germline V gene. V was clipped by 10 bases and J by 7 bases; unmatched bases: 8. Here the CDR3 DNA reads TGTGCCACCGACAGGGGGACTGAGAATGAGCAGTTCTTC. Protein product: CATDRGTENEQFF.

The chain couples TRBV15 to TRBJ1-6; no reliable D call. V lost 5 bases and J lost 5, with 10 bases in between. The CDR3 is made up of 14 amino acids. CDR1 is LNHNV, CDR2 YYDKDF, per germline (reference sequence). CDR3 sequence (DNA): TGTGCCACCAGCCGGGGATTGAATAATTCACCCCTCCACTTT. Translated, it gives CATSRGLNNSPLHF.

The chain is built from TRBV19 and TRBJ2-2; D gene uncertain. Germline CDR1 reads LNHDA; CDR2 reads SQIVND (reference sequence). The CDR3 is 15 amino acids. Trimming shortened V by 6 bases and J by 5 bases, and 16 bases separated the two germline ends. The CDR3: CASSNRGSLTGELFF. The CDR3 coding sequence is TGTGCCAGTAGCAACCGTGGGTCGCTTACCGGGGAGCTGTTTTTT.